This TCR beta chain was identified in a study of cytomegalovirus exposure and HLA in healthy donors. On the study more broadly: Researchers previously reported finding fewer than 120 million unique TCR beta sequences from 150 million to 200 million T cells.

The PCR made use of 60 Vbeta and 13 Jbeta primers. The protocol was immunoSEQ multiplex PCR, while the TCRdb copy is restricted to in-frame clones and leaves out a portion. The sample lists about 150,000 clones; roughly three quarters were seen once. Germline V CDR1 and CDR2: MNHEY, SMNVEV (reference sequence). Trimming took 4 bases from V and 4 from J, leaving 16 bases between them. The CDR3 spans 15 residues. This TCR was sampled from a woman between 40 and 55 years old in good health and CMV-seropositive. The J gene is TRBJ1-2, the V gene TRBV27; D is perhaps TRBD1 (6 bases). Input material: PBMCs. The CDR3 spells CASSSGPGDGYGYTF. The CDR3 nucleotides are TGTGCCAGCAGTTCCGGGCCAGGGGACGGCTATGGCTACACCTTC.